This TCR beta chain was sequenced in a study of T cells in Graves' hyperthyroidism and ophthalmopathy. This CDR3 has 15 residues. V lost 4 bases and J 13 bases, leaving 25 bases between the germline ends. CDR1 is MDHEN, CDR2 SYDVKM, per germline. Patients showing uncontrolled infection, other autoimmune disease, pregnancy or lactation were ineligible. Researchers amplified the TCR beta CDR3 regions from RNA transcripts. The study used the HTBI primer set for a first-round RT-PCR of the TCR CDR3. TCRdb re-called the multiplex PCR reads with MiXCR, one entry per CDR3 protein. The sample lists roughly 740,000 distinct CDR3 sequences, about 17% occurring once. This clonotype was recorded many times.

The TCR was taken from a man aged 18 to 30 with Graves' hyperthyroidism. The V call is TRBV28, the J call TRBJ2-5; tentatively, D is TRBD1 (6 bases). Sequences were obtained from blood. CDR3 residues: CASSSLGPLAVGAYF. The CDR3 nucleotides are TGTGCCAGCAGTTCCTTGGGGCCCCTGGCTGTGGGGGCGTACTTC.